The text below deals with one TCR beta chain. The antigen is not known. 60 Vbeta and 13 Jbeta primers were used in PCR. Measured with immunoSEQ multiplex PCR; TCRdb has only the in-frame clones, and not every one. The table lists hundreds of thousands of clones, about 77% of them singletons. The CDR3 totals 14 residues. Germline loops: CDR1 SNHLY, CDR2 FYNNEI. V was pared by 6 bases and J by 2 bases, with 4 bases of the junction left unmatched. The sample comes from a study of cytomegalovirus exposure and HLA in healthy donors. Study observations and caveats: When a later analysis compared HLA-associated TCR beta chains with equally common others, the HLA-associated chains turned out to be more clonally expanded and to have lower generation probabilities.

The chain carries TRBV2 and TRBJ1-2, with TRBD1 matching 9 bases. The TCR originated in a boy aged 5-17 years in good health and CMV-seronegative. Source material: PBMCs. The CDR3 sequence: CASRGQGQNYGYTF. CDR3 DNA sequence: TGTGCCAGCAGAGGACAGGGGCAAAACTATGGCTACACCTTC.